Listed here are 27 T cell receptor beta chains from one sample, sequenced in a study of identical twins (dated by TCRdb to the mid-2010s). The method was 5' RACE. The run used an Illumina HiSeq 2000. Using fastp trimming at Q25 and MiXCR clonotype assembly, TCRdb reanalyzed the public sequencing data and kept in-frame beta chains. When rows share a CDR3 protein, they turn into one entry using the most common DNA and genes. The sample table records some 790,000 distinct CDR3 sequences; over 15% of these occur just once. The ten biggest clones cover roughly 14% of the sample. These same data were also listed under a study on T cells expressing NK-cell markers.

Material: PBMCs. The receptors stem from a young woman in good health.

At least ten counts were recorded for this clonotype. J is TRBJ2-1 and V is TRBV12-3 or TRBV12-4; the match to TRBD1 covers 8 bases. After removal of 6 bases from V and 6 bases from J, the junction contained 13 bases not matched to a gene. CDR3 length equals 16 residues. CDR3 region: CASSLRTGSGSNEQFF. In DNA form, the CDR3 reads TGTGCCAGCAGCTTGAGGACAGGGTCAGGGAGCAATGAGCAGTTCTTC.

The chain links TRBV7-2 to TRBJ2-1; D call uncertain. CDR1 is SGHTA, CDR2 FQGNSA, per germline. The CDR3 is 15 amino acids. V lost 2 bases and J 1 base, leaving 9 bases between the germline ends. In DNA, the CDR3 is TGTGCCAGCAGCTTACACTACTCATCCTACAATGAGCAGTTCTTC. This translates into CASSLHYSSYNEQFF.

The rearrangement links TRBV5-1 to TRBJ2-7; D is undetermined. CDR3 length equals 14 residues. The V gene lost 2 bases and the J gene lost 0 bases, with 9 bases spanning the gap. The germline V gene encodes CDR1 SGHRS and CDR2 YFSETQ. As DNA, the CDR3 is TGCGCCAGCAGCTTTGTCACCGGCTCCTACGAGCAGTACTTC. This encodes CASSFVTGSYEQYF.

This clonotype has more than one count but fewer than ten. The V and J genes are TRBV7-9 and TRBJ2-1; no clear D. Trimming cost V 7 bases and J 0 bases, with 13 bases left between them. This CDR3 is 15 amino acids long. CDR1 is SEHNR, CDR2 FQNEAQ, per germline (reference sequence). In nucleotides, the CDR3 is TGTGCCAGCACCCCAGAAGGCGTCTCCTACAATGAGCAGTTCTTC. Its translation is CASTPEGVSYNEQFF. The full variable domain, completed using reference TRBV7-9 and TRBJ2-1, is DTGVSQNPRHKITKRGQNVTFRCDPISEHNRLYWYRQTLGQGPEFLTYFQNEAQLEKSRLLSDRFSAERPKGSFSTLEIQRTEQGDSAMYLCASTPEGVSYNEQFFGPGTRLTVL.

This clonotype was counted between two and nine times. The CDR3 bases are TGTGCCAGCAGCCAAGTACTTCCGGGCCCTGAAGCTTTCTTT. Amino acids: CASSQVLPGPEAFF. The genes are TRBV3-1 and TRBJ1-1; no clear D. The CDR3 consists of 14 residues. Deletions cut 1 base from V and 6 bases from J, with 12 bases between. Germline CDR1 reads LGHDT; CDR2 reads YNNKEL (reference sequence).

CDR3 sequence (DNA): TGTGCCAGCAGCCACCTCAGCGCCAGCGGGGCCTCCTACGAGCAGTACTTC. This sequence encodes CASSHLSASGASYEQYF. V gene TRBV4-2 combines with J gene TRBJ2-7; TRBD2 matches at 7 bases. The CDR3 sequence is 17 residues long. With V trimmed by 3 bases and J by 0 bases, 11 bases remained unmatched. CDR1 and CDR2 from the germline V gene are LGHNA and YNFKEQ.

DNA of the CDR3: TGCGCCAGCAGCGAACAGGGGCGGGGATCCTACGAGCAGTACTTC. The encoded protein is CASSEQGRGSYEQYF. The chain links TRBV5-1 to TRBJ2-7; D perhaps matches TRBD1 (7 bases). The germline V and J ends were trimmed by 4 bases and 1 base, with 15 bases remaining between them. The CDR3 spans 15 residues. Germline values: CDR1 SGHRS, CDR2 YFSETQ.

This clonotype was counted at least ten times. V usage is TRBV12-3 or TRBV12-4 and J usage is TRBJ1-1; no definite D call. The V end was cut by 3 bases, the J end by 8 bases, with 7 bases between. The CDR3 consists of 11 residues. CDR3 in DNA: TGTGCCAGCAGTTTGAAGGCCGAAGCTTTCTTT. Translated, it gives CASSLKAEAFF.

The chain recombines TRBV9 with TRBJ2-3; D is tentatively TRBD1 or TRBD2 (6 bases each). The CDR3 sequence is 16 residues long. Germline V gene sequence: CDR1 SGDLS, CDR2 YYNGEE. Trimming took 4 bases from V and 6 from J, leaving 21 bases between them. CDR3 sequence (DNA): TGTGCCAGCAGCCCAGGGAGGACAGCCACCCAGGATACGCAGTATTTT. Protein sequence: CASSPGRTATQDTQYF.

There are a few counts of this clonotype. The chain's CDR3 is CASSRGLAGRTDTQYF. The CDR3, as DNA: TGTGCCAGCAGCCGCGGACTAGCGGGGCGCACAGATACGCAGTATTTT. This sequence joins TRBV13 and TRBJ2-3; 12 bases align to TRBD2. This CDR3 has 16 residues. The germline V gene has CDR1 PRHDT and CDR2 FYEKMQ (reference sequence). Trimming at V came to 5 bases and at J to 1 base, leaving 4 bases not matched to a gene.

This clonotype was seen more than once but under ten times. The rearrangement joins TRBV7-2 to TRBJ2-3; 7 nucleotides align to TRBD1. Germline assignment: CDR1 SGHTA and CDR2 FQGNSA. The CDR3 has 14 amino acids. V dropped 3 bases and J dropped 8; count of bases not matched to a gene: 8. DNA of the CDR3: TGTGCCAGCAGCTTGGGACAGTCCCAGGGTACGCAGTATTTT. Protein: CASSLGQSQGTQYF.

The chain carries TRBV20-1 and TRBJ1-2; D ambiguous. The CDR3 covers 13 residues. V was pared by 3 bases and J by 4 bases, with 12 bases between. Germline V gene data show CDR1 as DFQATT and CDR2 as SNEGSKA (reference sequence). CDR3 protein: CSASQLLPYGYTF. The CDR3 region has the DNA TGCAGTGCTAGTCAACTGCTCCCCTATGGCTACACCTTC.

The V gene is TRBV29-1, the J gene TRBJ2-3; no firm D call. Germline lookup yields CDR1 SQVTM and CDR2 ANQGSEA. V was pared by 7 bases and J by 5 bases, with 4 bases between. The CDR3 spans 9 residues. In DNA, the CDR3 is TGCAGCGACGGAGATACGCAGTATTTT. Amino acid sequence: CSDGDTQYF.

This clonotype was counted between two and nine times. The chain uses TRBV10-3 and TRBJ2-5; possible D gene TRBD2, 7 bases. The CDR3 has 13 amino acids. Germline V gives CDR1 ENHRY, CDR2 SYGVKD. The V end lost 10 bases, the J end lost 5 bases, and 17 bases lay between the germline ends. The CDR3 loop reads CATGGRETETQYF. DNA for the CDR3: TGTGCCACCGGGGGGCGGGAGACGGAGACCCAGTACTTC.

The sample holds a few counts of this clonotype. The J gene is TRBJ2-4, the V gene TRBV29-1; the D gene is possibly TRBD2 (6 bases). There are 10 residues in the CDR3. V dropped 3 bases and J dropped 13 bases, with 10 bases sitting between them. Looked up from germline, CDR1 is SQVTM and CDR2 is ANQGSEA. CDR3 sequence reads: CSVDGGGQYF. DNA of the CDR3: TGCAGCGTTGACGGGGGAGGACAGTACTTC.

V gene TRBV12-3 or TRBV12-4 combines with J gene TRBJ1-4, with 7 bases lining up with TRBD1. CDR3 length equals 13 residues. Trimming cost V 6 bases and J 7 bases; bases outside gene matches: 5. The CDR3 sequence is CASRRRDSEKLFF. In DNA, the CDR3 is TGTGCCAGCAGACGCCGGGACAGTGAAAAACTGTTTTTT.

This clonotype has only a few counts. V is TRBV6-5 and J is TRBJ2-1; 8 bases are a match to TRBD1. CDR3 length: 17 residues. The V gene's germline CDR1 is MNHEY and CDR2 SVGAGI. J gave up 5 bases and V 0 bases, and 9 bases lay outside the gene matches. In DNA, the CDR3 is TGTGCCAGCAGTTACTCCCGGACAGGGAGTCGAAACAATGAGCAGTTCTTC. Protein sequence: CASSYSRTGSRNNEQFF.

This clonotype has only a few counts. The chain recombines TRBV12-3 or TRBV12-4 with TRBJ1-2, with D perhaps TRBD1 (6 bases). CDR3 size: 13 residues. Trimming took off 2 bases at V and 7 bases at J, with 11 bases between the two ends. CDR3 in amino acids: CASSLLGGLGYTF. The DNA of the CDR3 is TGTGCCAGCAGTTTACTGGGGGGCCTTGGCTACACCTTC.

This chain uses TRBV7-9 with TRBJ1-2, with a tentative D call TRBD1 (5 bases). The CDR3 contains 15 residues. The V end lost 8 bases, the J end lost 0 bases, and 16 bases lay between the germline ends. CDR1 and CDR2 from the germline V gene are SEHNR and FQNEAQ (reference sequence). For the CDR3, the DNA is TGTGCCAGCTCGGAAGGGGCGCGAGCTAACTATGGCTACACCTTC. This encodes CASSEGARANYGYTF.

This chain joins TRBV11-2 and TRBJ2-1, with D possibly being TRBD2 (6 bases). Trimming pared 4 bases from V and 3 bases from J, leaving 19 bases between. The CDR3 is made up of 17 amino acids. CDR1 and CDR2 (germline): SGHAT, FQNNGV. Here the CDR3 reads CASSSGRIGGNYNEQFF. CDR3 coding DNA: TGTGCCAGCAGCTCAGGGAGAATCGGGGGAAACTACAATGAGCAGTTCTTC.

Of note for this clonotype: A read error may produce the germline difference seen at one junction end. The chain links TRBV20-1 to TRBJ1-5, with D unclear. The length of the CDR3 is 12 residues. The V gene's germline CDR1 is DFQATT and CDR2 SNEGSKA (reference sequence). Here the CDR3 DNA reads TGCAGTGCTAGGGTAGGCAATCACCCCCAGCATTTT. Translated, it gives CSARVGNHPQHF.

This rearrangement joins TRBV5-1 to TRBJ2-1; D gene uncertain. In germline, CDR1 is SGHRS, CDR2 YFSETQ. The CDR3 spans 12 residues. V gave up 4 bases and J gave up 5 bases, with 7 bases separating them. The CDR3 sequence is CASSPHHNEQFF. DNA of the CDR3: TGCGCCAGCAGCCCTCACCACAATGAGCAGTTCTTC.

This clonotype was detected a few times. V usage is TRBV6-5 and J usage is TRBJ1-4; 11 bases line up with TRBD1. With V trimmed by 4 bases and J by 7 bases, 5 bases remained unmatched. The CDR3 covers 15 residues. CDR1 and CDR2 (germline): MNHEY, SVGAGI. The CDR3 sequence: CASSLTGTGGEKLFF. The CDR3 DNA reads as TGTGCCAGCAGTTTAACCGGGACAGGGGGTGAAAAACTGTTTTTT.

This chain uses TRBV4-3 with TRBJ2-3; 7 positions agree with TRBD1. The CDR3 consists of 16 residues. Trimming removed 3 bases from V and 0 bases from J; junction bases left unmatched: 6. Germline V gene data show CDR1 as LGHNA and CDR2 as YSLEER. The DNA for the CDR3 is TGCGCCAGCAGCCAGGCTTCAGGGGGTAGCACAGATACGCAGTATTTT. It encodes CASSQASGGSTDTQYF.

The gene calls are TRBV27 and TRBJ2-7; D gene ambiguous. The CDR3 spans 12 residues. Germline CDR1 MNHEY, CDR2 SMNVEV (reference sequence). Trimming removed 3 bases at V and 6 bases at J, with 9 bases between. The CDR3 spells CASSFWLGEQYF. In DNA form, the CDR3 reads TGTGCCAGCAGTTTCTGGCTTGGCGAGCAGTACTTC.

V gene TRBV12-3 or TRBV12-4 combines with J gene TRBJ2-2, with no clear D. The length of the CDR3 is 13 residues. Trimming stripped 1 base from V and 7 bases from J, with 7 bases between. For the CDR3, the DNA is TGTGCCAGCAGTTTAGGGGGTCACGGGGAGCTGTTTTTT. This gives the protein CASSLGGHGELFF.

The V gene is TRBV5-1, the J gene TRBJ2-1; maybe TRBD1 (5 bases). CDR3 length: 13 residues. Germline V gives CDR1 SGHRS, CDR2 YFSETQ. V was cut by 7 bases and J by 2 bases, with 10 bases left in between. The CDR3 DNA reads TGCGCCAGCCGACAGTTAGCCTACAATGAGCAGTTCTTC. This encodes CASRQLAYNEQFF.